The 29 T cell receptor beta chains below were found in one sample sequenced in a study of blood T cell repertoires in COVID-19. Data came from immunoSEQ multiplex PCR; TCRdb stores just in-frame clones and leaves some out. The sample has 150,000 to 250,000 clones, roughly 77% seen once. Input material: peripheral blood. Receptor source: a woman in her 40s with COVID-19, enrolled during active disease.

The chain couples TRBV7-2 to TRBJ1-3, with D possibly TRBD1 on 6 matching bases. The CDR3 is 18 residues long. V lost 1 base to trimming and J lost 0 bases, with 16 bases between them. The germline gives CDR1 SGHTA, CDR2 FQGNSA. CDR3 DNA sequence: TGTGCCAGCAGCTTAGTACCCCCCAACAGGGCCTCTGGAAACACCATATATTTT. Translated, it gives CASSLVPPNRASGNTIYF.

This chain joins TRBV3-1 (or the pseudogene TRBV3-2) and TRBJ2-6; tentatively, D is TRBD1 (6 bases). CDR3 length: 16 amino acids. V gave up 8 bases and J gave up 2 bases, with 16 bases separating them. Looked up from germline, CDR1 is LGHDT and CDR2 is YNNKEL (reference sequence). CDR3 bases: TGTGCCAGCCGTGGGACACAGAGGCCTGGGGCCAACGTCCTGACTTTC. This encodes CASRGTQRPGANVLTF.

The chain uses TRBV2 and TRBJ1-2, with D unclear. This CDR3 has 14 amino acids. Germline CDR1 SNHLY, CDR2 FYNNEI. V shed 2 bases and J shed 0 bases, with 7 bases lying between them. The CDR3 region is CASSEQATNYGYTF. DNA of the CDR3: TGTGCCAGCAGTGAACAAGCTACTAACTATGGCTACACCTTC.

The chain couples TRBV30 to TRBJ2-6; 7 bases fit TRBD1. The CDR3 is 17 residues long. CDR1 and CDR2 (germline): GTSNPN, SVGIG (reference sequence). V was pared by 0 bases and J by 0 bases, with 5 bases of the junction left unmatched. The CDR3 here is CAWSVRAGGSGANVLTF. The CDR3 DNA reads TGTGCCTGGAGTGTACGAGCAGGGGGCTCTGGGGCCAACGTCCTGACTTTC.

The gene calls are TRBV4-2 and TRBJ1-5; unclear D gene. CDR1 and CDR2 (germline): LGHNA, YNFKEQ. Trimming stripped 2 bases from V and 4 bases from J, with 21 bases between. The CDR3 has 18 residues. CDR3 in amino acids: CASSQPQRRKEENQPQHF. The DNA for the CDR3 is TGTGCCAGCAGCCAACCACAAAGGAGGAAGGAGGAGAATCAGCCCCAGCATTTT.

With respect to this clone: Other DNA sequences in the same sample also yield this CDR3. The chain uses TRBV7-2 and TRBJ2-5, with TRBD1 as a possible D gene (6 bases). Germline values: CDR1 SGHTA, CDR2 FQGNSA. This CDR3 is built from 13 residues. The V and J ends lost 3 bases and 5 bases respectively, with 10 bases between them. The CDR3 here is CASSFGGGETQYF. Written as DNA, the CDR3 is TGTGCCAGCAGCTTTGGGGGCGGGGAGACCCAGTACTTC. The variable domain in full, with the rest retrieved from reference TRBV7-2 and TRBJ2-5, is GAGVSQSPSNKVTEKGKDVELRCDPISGHTALYWYRQSLGQGLEFLIYFQGNSAPDKSGLPSDRFSAERTGGSVSTLTIQRTQQEDSAVYLCASSFGGGETQYFGPGTRLLVL.

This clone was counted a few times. Written as DNA, the CDR3 is TGTGCCAGCAGCCGGGACAGTTCTGGGGCCAACGTCCTGACTTTC. It is translated as CASSRDSSGANVLTF. J is TRBJ2-6 and V is TRBV5-4; 7 nucleotides match TRBD1. This CDR3 is built from 15 residues. V gave up 4 bases and J gave up 1 base; unmatched junction bases: 2. The germline CDR1 and CDR2 sequences are SGHNT and YYREEE (reference sequence).

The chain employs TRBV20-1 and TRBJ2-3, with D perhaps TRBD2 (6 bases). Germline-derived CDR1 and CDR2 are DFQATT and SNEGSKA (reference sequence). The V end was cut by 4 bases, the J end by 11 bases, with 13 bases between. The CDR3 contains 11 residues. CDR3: CSATGLSGQYF. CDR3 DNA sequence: TGCAGTGCTACGGGACTTAGTGGGCAGTATTTT.

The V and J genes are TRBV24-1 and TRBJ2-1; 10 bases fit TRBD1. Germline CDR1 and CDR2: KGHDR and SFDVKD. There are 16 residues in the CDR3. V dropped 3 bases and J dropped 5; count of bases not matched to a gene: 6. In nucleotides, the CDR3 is TGTGCCACCAGTGATCCCGGGACAGGGGATGACAATGAGCAGTTCTTC. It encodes CATSDPGTGDDNEQFF.

CDR3 in DNA: TGTGCCAGTAGTATCGGGGGGCAGTTAGCTAACTATGGCTACACCTTC. This encodes CASSIGGQLANYGYTF. J is TRBJ1-2 and V is TRBV19; weak D call: TRBD1 (6 bases). Trimming took 3 bases from V and 0 from J, leaving 14 bases between them. Germline lookup yields CDR1 LNHDA and CDR2 SQIVND (reference sequence). The CDR3 extends over 16 amino acids. Based on the CDR3 plus reference TRBV19 and TRBJ1-2, the full variable domain is DGGITQSPKYLFRKEGQNVTLSCEQNLNHDAMYWYRQDPGQGLRLIYYSQIVNDFQKGDIAEGYSVSREKKESFPLTVTSAQKNPTAFYLCASSIGGQLANYGYTFGSGTRLTVV.

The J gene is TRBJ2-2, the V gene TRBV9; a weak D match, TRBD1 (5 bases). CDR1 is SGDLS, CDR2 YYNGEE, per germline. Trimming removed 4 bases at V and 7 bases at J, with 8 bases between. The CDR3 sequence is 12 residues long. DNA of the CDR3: TGTGCCAGCAGCCCCGACAGCGGGGAGCTGTTTTTT. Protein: CASSPDSGELFF.

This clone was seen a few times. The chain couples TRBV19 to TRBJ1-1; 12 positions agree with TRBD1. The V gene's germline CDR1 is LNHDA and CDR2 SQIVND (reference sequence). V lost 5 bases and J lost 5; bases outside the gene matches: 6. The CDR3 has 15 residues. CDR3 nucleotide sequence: TGTGCCAGTAGTCTGGGGACAGGGGGCTGGACTGAAGCTTTCTTT. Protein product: CASSLGTGGWTEAFF.

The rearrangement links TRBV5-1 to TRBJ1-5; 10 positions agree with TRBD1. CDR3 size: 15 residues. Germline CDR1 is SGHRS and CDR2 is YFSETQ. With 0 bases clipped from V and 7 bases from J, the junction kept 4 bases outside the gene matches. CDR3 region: CASSLAGQGGQPQHF. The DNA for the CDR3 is TGCGCCAGCAGCTTGGCCGGACAGGGGGGCCAGCCCCAGCATTTT.

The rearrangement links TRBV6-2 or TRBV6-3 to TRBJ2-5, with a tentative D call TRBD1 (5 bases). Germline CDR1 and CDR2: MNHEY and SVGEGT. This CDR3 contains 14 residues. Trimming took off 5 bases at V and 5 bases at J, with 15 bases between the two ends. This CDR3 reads CASSALGVRETQYF. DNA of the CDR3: TGTGCCAGCAGTGCGTTAGGGGTCCGGGAGACCCAGTACTTC.

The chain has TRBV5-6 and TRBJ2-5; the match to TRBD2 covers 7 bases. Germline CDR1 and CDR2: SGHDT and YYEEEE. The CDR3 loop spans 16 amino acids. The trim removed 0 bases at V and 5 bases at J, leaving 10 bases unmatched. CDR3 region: CASSLGVMGGIETQYF. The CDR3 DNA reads TGTGCCAGCAGCTTGGGGGTAATGGGAGGGATCGAGACCCAGTACTTC.

CDR3: CASSGTGVPPYEQYF. In DNA form, the CDR3 reads TGTGCCAGCAGTGGCACGGGGGTTCCGCCCTACGAGCAGTACTTC. V is TRBV6-2 or TRBV6-3 and J is TRBJ2-7; D is possibly TRBD2 (6 bases). The length of the CDR3 is 15 residues. The germline V gene encodes CDR1 MNHEY and CDR2 SVGEGT. The V end was cut by 5 bases, the J end by 2 bases, with 16 bases between.

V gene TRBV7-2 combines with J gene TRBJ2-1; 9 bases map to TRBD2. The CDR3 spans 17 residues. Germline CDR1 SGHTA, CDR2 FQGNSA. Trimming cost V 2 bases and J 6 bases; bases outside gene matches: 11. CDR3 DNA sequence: TGTGCCAGCAGCTTATCCCCCGGGGTAGCGGGAGCCAATGAGCAGTTCTTC. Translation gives CASSLSPGVAGANEQFF.

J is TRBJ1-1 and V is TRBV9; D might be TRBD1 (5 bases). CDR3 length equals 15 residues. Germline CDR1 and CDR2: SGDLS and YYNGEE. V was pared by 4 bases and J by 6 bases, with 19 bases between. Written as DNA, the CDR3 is TGTGCCAGCAGCCCCCGGCCTGTTCAGGGTGCTGAAGCTTTCTTT. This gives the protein CASSPRPVQGAEAFF.

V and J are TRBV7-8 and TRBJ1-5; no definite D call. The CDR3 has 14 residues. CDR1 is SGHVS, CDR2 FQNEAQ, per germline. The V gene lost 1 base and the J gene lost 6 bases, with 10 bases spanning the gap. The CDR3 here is CASSLGSGSQPQHF. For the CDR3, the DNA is TGTGCCAGCAGCTTAGGGTCGGGGAGTCAGCCCCAGCATTTT.

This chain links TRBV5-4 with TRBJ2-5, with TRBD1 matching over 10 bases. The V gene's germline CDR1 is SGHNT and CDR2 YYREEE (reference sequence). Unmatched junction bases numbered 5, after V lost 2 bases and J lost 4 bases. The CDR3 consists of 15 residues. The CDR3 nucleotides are TGTGCCAGCAGCTTATCGAGACAGGGGGCAGAGACCCAGTACTTC. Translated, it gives CASSLSRQGAETQYF.

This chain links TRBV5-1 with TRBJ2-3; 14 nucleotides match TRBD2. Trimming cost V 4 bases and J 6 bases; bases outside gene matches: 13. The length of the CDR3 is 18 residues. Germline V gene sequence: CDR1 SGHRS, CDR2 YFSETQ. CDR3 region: CASSSPGTSGSLPDTQYF. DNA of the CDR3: TGCGCCAGCAGCAGCCCCGGGACTAGCGGGAGTTTGCCGGATACGCAGTATTTT.

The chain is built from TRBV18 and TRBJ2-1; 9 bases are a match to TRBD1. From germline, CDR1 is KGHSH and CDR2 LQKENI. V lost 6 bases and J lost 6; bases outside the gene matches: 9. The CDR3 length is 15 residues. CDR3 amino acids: CASSLWDREGNEQFF. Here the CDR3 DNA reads TGTGCCAGCTCCCTCTGGGACAGGGAGGGCAATGAGCAGTTCTTC.

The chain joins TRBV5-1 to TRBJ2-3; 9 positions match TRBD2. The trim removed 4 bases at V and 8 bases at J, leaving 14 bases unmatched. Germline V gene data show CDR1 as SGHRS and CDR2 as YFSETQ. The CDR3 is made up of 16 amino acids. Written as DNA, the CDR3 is TGCGCCAGCAGCCCCATAACCCAGCGGGAGGCCGGTACGCAGTATTTT. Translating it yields CASSPITQREAGTQYF.

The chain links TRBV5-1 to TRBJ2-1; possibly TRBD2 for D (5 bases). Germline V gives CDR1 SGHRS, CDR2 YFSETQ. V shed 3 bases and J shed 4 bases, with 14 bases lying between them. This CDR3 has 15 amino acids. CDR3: CASSSGSGPYNEQFF. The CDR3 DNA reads TGCGCCAGCAGCTCGGGCAGCGGTCCTTACAATGAGCAGTTCTTC.

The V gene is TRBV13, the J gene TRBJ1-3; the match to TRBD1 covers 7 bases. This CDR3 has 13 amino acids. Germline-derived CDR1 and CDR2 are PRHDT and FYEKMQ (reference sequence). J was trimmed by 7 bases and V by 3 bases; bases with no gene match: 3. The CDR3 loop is CASSLDRRNTIYF. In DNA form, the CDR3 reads TGTGCCAGCAGCTTGGACAGGAGGAACACCATATATTTT.

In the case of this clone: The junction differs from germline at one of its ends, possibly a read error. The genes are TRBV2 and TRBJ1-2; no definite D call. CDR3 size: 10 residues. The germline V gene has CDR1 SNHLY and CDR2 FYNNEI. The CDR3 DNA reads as TGTGCCAGCAGTGTTTCCTCCCAGTCCTTC. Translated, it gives CASSVSSQSF.

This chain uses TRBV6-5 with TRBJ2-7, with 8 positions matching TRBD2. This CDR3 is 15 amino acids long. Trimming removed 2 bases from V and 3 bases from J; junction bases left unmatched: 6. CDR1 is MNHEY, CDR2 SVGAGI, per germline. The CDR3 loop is CASSYGLARNYEQYF. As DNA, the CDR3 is TGTGCCAGCAGTTACGGACTAGCCCGGAACTACGAGCAGTACTTC.

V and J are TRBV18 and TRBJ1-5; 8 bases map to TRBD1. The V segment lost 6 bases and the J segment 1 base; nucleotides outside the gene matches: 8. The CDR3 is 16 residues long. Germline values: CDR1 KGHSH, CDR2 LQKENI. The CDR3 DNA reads TGTGCCAGCTCGCCAGGGGGCCGAAGCAGCAATCAGCCCCAGCATTTT. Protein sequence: CASSPGGRSSNQPQHF.

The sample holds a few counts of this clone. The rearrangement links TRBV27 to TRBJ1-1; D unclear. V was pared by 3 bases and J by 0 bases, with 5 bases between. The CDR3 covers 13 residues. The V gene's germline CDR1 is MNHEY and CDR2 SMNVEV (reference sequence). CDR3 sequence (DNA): TGTGCCAGCAGTTTCAAAATGAACACTGAAGCTTTCTTT. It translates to CASSFKMNTEAFF.